This is a list of T cell receptor beta chains from one sample in a study of blood T cell repertoires in COVID-19. Data came from immunoSEQ multiplex PCR; TCRdb stores just in-frame clones and leaves some out. The data hold under 300,000 clones, with about 89% observed a single time. The sequenced sample was peripheral blood. Source of these receptors: a man in his fifties with acute or convalescent COVID-19. Each CDR3 is given with its conserved first and last residue. The D gene is left open where the match is weak. Rows may omit the clone size; those that give it use once, few, many or a size class.

v_gene,d_gene,abundance,j_gene,CDR3aa,CDR3nt
TRBV5-6,.,.,TRBJ1-2,CASSRGRELGGYTF,TGTGCCAGCAGCCGCGGGAGGGAATTGGGTGGCTACACCTTC
TRBV24-1,TRBD1,few,TRBJ2-3,CATSDSWDRGGSDTQYF,TGTGCCACCAGTGATTCATGGGACAGGGGGGGTTCGGATACGCAGTATTTT
TRBV6-1,.,.,TRBJ1-5,CASSDPGGQPQHF,TGTGCCAGCAGTGATCCGGGTGGGCAGCCCCAGCATTTT
TRBV5-1,.,.,TRBJ2-5,CASSSKETQYF,TGCGCCAGCAGCTCTAAAGAGACCCAGTACTTC
TRBV7-2,.,.,TRBJ1-2,CASSLDRASANYGYTF,TGTGCCAGCAGCTTAGACAGGGCCTCGGCTAACTATGGCTACACCTTC
TRBV7-2,TRBD1,.,TRBJ2-2,CASSLNRGTNTGELFF,TGTGCCAGCAGCTTGAACAGGGGCACGAACACCGGGGAGCTGTTTTTT
TRBV3-1/TRBV3-2,.,.,TRBJ1-2,CASSHSRRANYGYTF,TGTGCCAGCAGCCACTCCAGGAGGGCTAACTATGGCTACACCTTC
TRBV9,TRBD1,once,TRBJ2-2,CASSPGTGANTGELFF,TGTGCCAGCAGCCCGGGGACAGGAGCAAACACCGGGGAGCTGTTTTTT
TRBV7-9,TRBD1,.,TRBJ2-2,CASSLRPGTDPNTGELFF,TGTGCCAGCAGCTTAAGGCCGGGGACAGACCCTAACACCGGGGAGCTGTTTTTT
TRBV3-1/TRBV3-2,TRBD1,.,TRBJ1-6,CASSQPIGTGHSPLHF,TGTGCCAGCAGCCAGCCTATTGGGACAGGGCATTCACCCCTCCACTTT
TRBV3-1/TRBV3-2,TRBD1,.,TRBJ1-1,CASSRGQMNTEAFF,TGTGCCAGCAGCCGGGGACAGATGAACACTGAAGCTTTCTTT
TRBV20-1,.,.,TRBJ1-1,CSASAGGYSGAFF,TGCAGTGCTAGTGCAGGAGGGTACAGCGGAGCTTTCTTT
TRBV30,TRBD2,.,TRBJ2-1,CAWTTSGGNSYNEQFF,TGTGCCTGGACCACTAGCGGGGGGAATTCCTACAATGAGCAGTTCTTC
TRBV18,.,.,TRBJ2-5,CASSPGTLLYQETQYF,TGTGCCAGCTCACCGGGCACCCTCTTGTACCAAGAGACCCAGTACTTC
TRBV10-1,TRBD1,.,TRBJ1-2,CARYRGGYTF,TGCGCCCGCTACAGGGGTGGCTACACCTTC
TRBV7-2,.,.,TRBJ2-7,CASSLPTLYEQYF,TGTGCCAGCAGCTTACCGACACTCTACGAGCAGTACTTC
TRBV3-1/TRBV3-2,.,.,TRBJ2-1,CASSRQVFGEQFF,TGTGCCAGCAGCCGACAGGTTTTTGGTGAGCAGTTCTTC
TRBV4-1,.,.,TRBJ2-3,CASSQKWAGTHKPTDTQYF,TGCGCCAGCAGCCAAAAATGGGCCGGGACTCATAAGCCCACAGATACGCAGTATTTT
TRBV3-1/TRBV3-2,TRBD1,.,TRBJ1-1,CASSQLDRGLTEAFF,TGTGCCAGCAGCCAACTGGACAGGGGGCTTACTGAAGCTTTCTTT